Described below is a single T cell receptor beta chain sequence and its context. Its specificity is not known. CDR3 length equals 15 residues. CDR1 SNHLY and CDR2 FYNNEI come from the germline V gene. J lost 9 bases, V lost 5 bases, and 11 bases had no gene match. This sample is part of a study of cytomegalovirus exposure and HLA in healthy donors. On the study more broadly: In a later analysis, it was reported that the roughly 120 validation repertoires had been produced on the same platform as the 666 repertoires belonging to the first cohort. Study-level points and caveats: 164 TCR beta chains were listed as cytomegalovirus-associated. Using the classifier, cytomegalovirus status was reportedly diagnosed with high specificity and sensitivity.

Separate from the approximately 700-subject first cohort was the 120-subject validation cohort, to which the donors belonged. TCRdb keeps only in-frame clones here, not all; method: immunoSEQ multiplex PCR. The sample contains 220,000 or so clones, more than 75% of which appear only once. Sequencing was carried out using PBMCs. V and J are TRBV2 and TRBJ1-5; 9 bases map to TRBD1. The TCR was taken from a woman under 30 in good health and CMV-seropositive. The CDR3 DNA reads as TGTGCCAGCAGTCACCCGGGGACAGGGAGCGTGCCCCAGCATTTT. Amino acids: CASSHPGTGSVPQHF.